This is a list of T cell receptor beta chains from one sample in a study of blood T cells in healthy people across ages. TCRdb recomputed calls from the 5' RACE reads with MiXCR, one row per CDR3 protein. The table includes approximately 730,000 distinct CDR3 sequences, roughly 53% detected once. Specimen: blood. These receptors all stem from a man older than 75 in good health. CDR3s include the opening cysteine and the closing phenylalanine or tryptophan.

v_gene: TRBV20-1
j_gene: TRBJ2-1
CDR3aa: CSAQLAGVYNEQFF

v_gene: TRBV4-1
j_gene: TRBJ2-1
CDR3aa: CASSQDRGGLSHPEQFF

v_gene: TRBV7-9
j_gene: TRBJ2-1
CDR3aa: CASSLDRPVAGVSYNEQFF

v_gene: TRBV7-9
j_gene: TRBJ1-6
CDR3aa: CASSRQGAGNSPLHF

v_gene: TRBV9
j_gene: TRBJ2-1
CDR3aa: CASSVAPPKNEQFF

v_gene: TRBV20-1
j_gene: TRBJ2-5
CDR3aa: CSAGQIEETQYF

v_gene: TRBV7-9
j_gene: TRBJ1-5
CDR3aa: CASSPRGGANQPQHF

v_gene: TRBV20-1
j_gene: TRBJ1-2
CDR3aa: CSASEGYSGYTF

v_gene: TRBV6-6
j_gene: TRBJ1-1
CDR3aa: CASSYAVASTEAFF

v_gene: TRBV20-1
j_gene: TRBJ2-7
CDR3aa: CSVGQRSYEQYF

v_gene: TRBV18
j_gene: TRBJ2-1
CDR3aa: CASSSGTSGMNEQFF

v_gene: TRBV3-1
j_gene: TRBJ2-4
CDR3aa: CASSQESKQYF

v_gene: TRBV27
j_gene: TRBJ2-3
CDR3aa: CASSFQVGRYAYF

v_gene: TRBV2
j_gene: TRBJ1-1
CDR3aa: CASSGDQDAEAFF

v_gene: TRBV5-1
j_gene: TRBJ2-6
CDR3aa: CASSLVALAGAGANVLTF

v_gene: TRBV5-8
j_gene: TRBJ2-3
CDR3aa: CACSLGSASNRYAYF

v_gene: TRBV7-3
j_gene: TRBJ2-1
CDR3aa: CASSLTGGTAYNEQFF

v_gene: TRBV7-9
j_gene: TRBJ2-7
CDR3aa: CASSLPPQGSLYEQYF

v_gene: TRBV18
j_gene: TRBJ2-1
CDR3aa: CASSPPASGPGQSYNEQFF

v_gene: TRBV6-6
j_gene: TRBJ1-6
CDR3aa: CASSYPDRNSPLHF

v_gene: TRBV2
j_gene: TRBJ2-6
CDR3aa: CASSDENSGANVLTF

v_gene: TRBV3-1
j_gene: TRBJ2-3
CDR3aa: CASSLGTSWTTDTQYF

v_gene: TRBV6-2/TRBV6-3
j_gene: TRBJ2-1
CDR3aa: CASKGRMAGGLDEQFF

v_gene: TRBV9
j_gene: TRBJ1-2
CDR3aa: CASSDGLTYGYTF

v_gene: TRBV6-1
j_gene: TRBJ1-5
CDR3aa: CASHGENTITGVQPQHF

v_gene: TRBV7-9
j_gene: TRBJ2-1
CDR3aa: CASSLGTSGRADNEQFF

v_gene: TRBV20-1
j_gene: TRBJ2-1
CDR3aa: CSATGTGVREQFF